A single sample gave rise to the 5 T cell receptor beta chains below, sequenced in a study of cytomegalovirus exposure and HLA in healthy donors. Researchers ran the PCR with 60 Vbeta and 13 Jbeta primers. TCRdb's copy holds only in-frame clones and misses some; the assay was immunoSEQ multiplex PCR. In the table there are about 110,000 clones, under 85% of which are singletons. The sequencing input was PBMCs. The receptors here all came from a woman aged 40-49 years in good health and CMV-seropositive.

This clone was observed a handful of times. V usage is TRBV7-6 and J usage is TRBJ2-1; 7 bases line up with TRBD1. V shed 5 bases, J shed 0 bases, and the junction held 10 bases outside the gene matches. Germline assignment: CDR1 SGHVS and CDR2 FNYEAQ. The CDR3 extends over 17 amino acids. CDR3 region: CASSIGQAESSYNEQFF. CDR3 sequence (DNA): TGTGCCAGCAGCATCGGACAGGCAGAGAGCTCCTACAATGAGCAGTTCTTC.

The V call is TRBV5-1, the J call TRBJ2-5; 10 bases match TRBD2. The CDR3 is 16 residues long. V shed 4 bases and J 1 base; nucleotides not matched to a gene: 7. Germline CDR1 reads SGHRS; CDR2 reads YFSETQ. As DNA, the CDR3 is TGCGCCAGCAGCATGATACCTAGCGGGGGCCAAGAGACCCAGTACTTC. Residues: CASSMIPSGGQETQYF.

The gene calls are TRBV6-1 and TRBJ1-6; D not certain. The CDR3 is 13 residues long. Germline CDR1 is MNHNS and CDR2 is SASEGT. Trimming left V 2 bases short and J 7 bases short, with 6 bases between. DNA for the CDR3: TGTGCCAGCAGTGAAAGCATCAATTCACCCCTCCACTTT. As protein: CASSESINSPLHF.

A few counts support this clone. The chain uses TRBV4-1 and TRBJ2-1; D unresolved. Germline V gene lookup returns CDR1 MGHRA and CDR2 YSYEKL. The CDR3 extends over 15 amino acids. Deletions cut 0 bases from V and 4 bases from J, with 10 bases between. The CDR3 spells CASSQEPSIYNEQFF. The CDR3 DNA reads as TGCGCCAGCAGCCAAGAACCGTCTATTTACAATGAGCAGTTCTTC.

V gene TRBV2 combines with J gene TRBJ2-5; D possibly corresponds to TRBD2 (6 bases). The length of the CDR3 is 14 residues. V lost 6 bases and J 0 bases, leaving 11 bases between the germline ends. In germline, CDR1 is SNHLY, CDR2 FYNNEI. The CDR3 nucleotides read TGTGCCAGCAGCGGGGGACCGTACCAAGAGACCCAGTACTTC. Translated, it gives CASSGGPYQETQYF. The whole variable domain, remainder taken from reference TRBV2 and TRBJ2-5, is EPEVTQTPSHQVTQMGQEVILRCVPISNHLYFYWYRQILGQKVEFLVSFYNNEISEKSEIFDDQFSVERPDGSNFTLKIRSTKLEDSAMYFCASSGGPYQETQYFGPGTRLLVL.